Listed below are T cell receptor beta chains from one sample, sequenced in a study of shared clonotypes between healthy human individuals. Some clones are missing from TCRdb's copy, which holds only in-frame ones; the method was immunoSEQ multiplex PCR. The sample shows about 710,000 clones, over 60% of them seen only once. The sample consisted of memory CD4+ T cells sorted from blood. Receptors were obtained from a woman aged 25 to 45 in good health. CDR3s include the opening cysteine and the closing phenylalanine or tryptophan. A D gene is named only where the DNA matches it firmly. Clone size appears in some rows only: once, few, many, or a class for an expanded clone.

D gene: NA; clone size: many; V gene: TRBV5-4; J gene: TRBJ2-3; CDR3 DNA: TGTGCCAGCAGCTTGGGGGGCGGGGTTGGGGCAGATACGCAGTATTTT; CDR3 protein: CASSLGGGVGADTQYF
D gene: NA; clone size: few; V gene: TRBV30; J gene: TRBJ1-5; CDR3 DNA: TGTGCCTGGAGTTCACTATCAAATAATCAGCCCCAGCATTTT; CDR3 protein: CAWSSLSNNQPQHF
D gene: NA; clone size: NA; V gene: TRBV12-1; J gene: TRBJ2-7; CDR3 DNA: TGTGCCAGCAGCCTTACCCCGATTCTAGCGGGGGGAGGTGAGTACTTC; CDR3 protein: CASSLTPILAGGGEYF
D gene: TRBD2; clone size: once; V gene: TRBV5-1; J gene: TRBJ2-3; CDR3 DNA: TGCGCCAGCAGCCCGGGAGGGTTCTGGGGCACAGATACGCAGTATTTT; CDR3 protein: CASSPGGFWGTDTQYF
D gene: NA; clone size: NA; V gene: TRBV2; J gene: TRBJ2-7; CDR3 DNA: TGTGCCACAAAACCCCCATCGGGGGGCTGGAACGAGCAGTACTTC; CDR3 protein: CATKPPSGGWNEQYF
D gene: TRBD2; clone size: NA; V gene: TRBV28; J gene: TRBJ2-7; CDR3 DNA: TGTGCCAGCAGTTTACCGGGACTAGCTTACGAGCAGTACTTC; CDR3 protein: CASSLPGLAYEQYF
D gene: TRBD2; clone size: NA; V gene: TRBV7-8; J gene: TRBJ2-1; CDR3 DNA: TGTGCCAGCAGCCCGACTAGCGGGACTAGTTACAATGAGCAGTTCTTC; CDR3 protein: CASSPTSGTSYNEQFF
D gene: NA; clone size: once; V gene: TRBV28; J gene: TRBJ2-2; CDR3 DNA: TGTGCCAGCAGTTTCCTGACCGGGGAGCTGTTTTTT; CDR3 protein: CASSFLTGELFF
D gene: NA; clone size: NA; V gene: TRBV19; J gene: TRBJ2-7; CDR3 DNA: TGTGCCAGTAGTAAGACGGAGGGCCTGAACGAGCAGTACTTC; CDR3 protein: CASSKTEGLNEQYF
D gene: NA; clone size: NA; V gene: TRBV11-2; J gene: TRBJ2-2; CDR3 DNA: TGTGCCAGCAGCCAGGACATCCAAACCACCGGGGAGCTGTTTTTT; CDR3 protein: CASSQDIQTTGELFF
D gene: NA; clone size: NA; V gene: TRBV28; J gene: TRBJ1-4; CDR3 DNA: TGTGCCAGCAGCTCCCCGGACGATAATGAAAAACTGTTTTTT; CDR3 protein: CASSSPDDNEKLFF
D gene: TRBD2; clone size: many; V gene: TRBV4-1; J gene: TRBJ2-7; CDR3 DNA: TGCGCCAGCAGCCAAGGACTAGCGGGAGTTGGCAAGCAGTACTTC; CDR3 protein: CASSQGLAGVGKQYF
D gene: TRBD2; clone size: NA; V gene: TRBV9; J gene: TRBJ2-3; CDR3 DNA: TGTGCCAGCAGCGTAGGTGCTAGCGGGATTGCGGATACGCAGTATTTT; CDR3 protein: CASSVGASGIADTQYF
D gene: NA; clone size: NA; V gene: TRBV20-1; J gene: TRBJ1-1; CDR3 DNA: TGCAGTGCTAGAGGCAACACTGAAGCTTTCTTT; CDR3 protein: CSARGNTEAFF
D gene: NA; clone size: NA; V gene: TRBV6-6; J gene: TRBJ2-3; CDR3 DNA: TGTGCCAGCGAGCCTCAGGGGAAAATCACAGATACGCAGTATTTT; CDR3 protein: CASEPQGKITDTQYF